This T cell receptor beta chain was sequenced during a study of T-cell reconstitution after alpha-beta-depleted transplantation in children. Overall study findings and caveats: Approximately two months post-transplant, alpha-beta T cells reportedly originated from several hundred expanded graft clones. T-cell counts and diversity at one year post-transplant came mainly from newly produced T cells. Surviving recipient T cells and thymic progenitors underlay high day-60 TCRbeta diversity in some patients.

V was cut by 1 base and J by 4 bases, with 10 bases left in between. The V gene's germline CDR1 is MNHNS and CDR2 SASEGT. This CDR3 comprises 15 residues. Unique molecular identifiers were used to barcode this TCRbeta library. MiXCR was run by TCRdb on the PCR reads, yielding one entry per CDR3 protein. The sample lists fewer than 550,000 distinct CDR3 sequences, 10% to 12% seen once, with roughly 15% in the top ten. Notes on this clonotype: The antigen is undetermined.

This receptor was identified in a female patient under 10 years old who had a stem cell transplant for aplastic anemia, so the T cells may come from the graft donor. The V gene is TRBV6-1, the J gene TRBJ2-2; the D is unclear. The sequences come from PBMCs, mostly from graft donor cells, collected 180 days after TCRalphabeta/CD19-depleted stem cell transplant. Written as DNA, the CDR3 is TGTGCCAGCAGTGAAGACGCCGTGGTCACCGGGGAGCTGTTTTTT. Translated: CASSEDAVVTGELFF.